The 15 T cell receptor beta chains given below trace back to one sample, sequenced in a study of blood T cell repertoires in COVID-19. Only in-frame clones appear in the TCRdb table, and some are missing; sequencing was by immunoSEQ multiplex PCR. The sample lists a few hundred thousand clones, about 90% occurring once. The sample consisted of PBMCs or T cells enriched from blood (not recorded which). The receptor source for this set is a woman in her thirties who had recovered from COVID-19.

CDR3 sequence reads: CASSLDRAWTEAFF. In nucleotides, the CDR3 is TGTGCCAGCAGCTTGGACAGGGCGTGGACTGAAGCTTTCTTT. The gene calls are TRBV5-5 and TRBJ1-1; D perhaps matches TRBD1 (6 bases). V lost 0 bases and J 5 bases, leaving 11 bases between the germline ends. The CDR3 is made up of 14 amino acids. Looked up from germline, CDR1 is SGHKS and CDR2 is YYEKEE (reference sequence).

The chain uses TRBV19 and TRBJ1-5; D not resolved. V lost 9 bases and J lost 5, with 14 bases in between. CDR1 and CDR2 (germline): LNHDA, SQIVND (reference sequence). CDR3 length: 13 amino acids. The CDR3 sequence is CASSGGGDQPQHF. Here the CDR3 DNA reads TGTGCCAGCTCAGGAGGTGGGGATCAGCCCCAGCATTTT.

The DNA of the CDR3 is TGTGCCAGCAGCCCCGGGGGGTCAAGCAATCAGCCCCAGCATTTT. The encoded protein is CASSPGGSSNQPQHF. The rearrangement joins TRBV5-8 to TRBJ1-5; weak D call: TRBD1 (5 bases). V was pared by 4 bases and J by 1 base, with 12 bases between. The CDR3 covers 15 residues. In germline, CDR1 is SGHTS, CDR2 YDEGEE.

The chain couples TRBV14 to TRBJ1-5; 7 nucleotides align to TRBD1. The junction had 2 bases not matched to a gene; V was cut back by 4 bases and J by 5 bases. In germline, CDR1 is SGHDN, CDR2 FVKESK. The CDR3 consists of 13 residues. The CDR3 sequence is CASSLTGDQPQHF. Written as DNA, the CDR3 is TGTGCCAGCAGCCTAACAGGGGATCAGCCCCAGCATTTT.

The rearrangement links TRBV2 to TRBJ1-2, with D perhaps TRBD1 (5 bases). The V gene's germline CDR1 is SNHLY and CDR2 FYNNEI. Deletions cut 2 bases from V and 2 bases from J, with 9 bases between. The CDR3 consists of 14 residues. CDR3 loop: CASSEMEGNYGYTF. The CDR3, as DNA: TGTGCCAGCAGTGAAATGGAGGGGAACTATGGCTACACCTTC. The full variable domain, its missing parts supplied by reference TRBV2 and TRBJ1-2, is EPEVTQTPSHQVTQMGQEVILRCVPISNHLYFYWYRQILGQKVEFLVSFYNNEISEKSEIFDDQFSVERPDGSNFTLKIRSTKLEDSAMYFCASSEMEGNYGYTFGSGTRLTVV.

V is TRBV11-2 and J is TRBJ1-4; 7 nucleotides match TRBD1. The CDR3 consists of 16 residues. The V segment lost 1 base and the J segment 3 bases; nucleotides outside the gene matches: 5. CDR1 is SGHAT, CDR2 FQNNGV, per germline. DNA for the CDR3: TGTGCCAGCAGCTTAGTGCTGGGACAGCCTAATGAAAAACTGTTTTTT. This encodes CASSLVLGQPNEKLFF.

This chain joins TRBV2 and TRBJ2-2; D is ambiguous. Germline lookup yields CDR1 SNHLY and CDR2 FYNNEI. V was trimmed by 2 bases and J by 8 bases, leaving 3 bases between them. The CDR3 has 11 residues. In DNA, the CDR3 is TGTGCCAGCAGTGAAACTGGGGAGCTGTTTTTT. Protein sequence: CASSETGELFF.

The chain uses TRBV5-1 and TRBJ2-2, with 7 bases that match TRBD1. V shed 4 bases, J shed 1 base, and the junction held 4 bases outside the gene matches. Germline lookup yields CDR1 SGHRS and CDR2 YFSETQ. CDR3 length equals 15 residues. CDR3 DNA sequence: TGCGCCAGCAGCACCCGGACAGGGAACACCGGGGAGCTGTTTTTT. It encodes CASSTRTGNTGELFF.

The V call is TRBV20-1, the J call TRBJ2-7; D gene uncertain. The germline gives CDR1 DFQATT, CDR2 SNEGSKA (reference sequence). The CDR3 extends over 11 amino acids. The ends were cut back, 5 bases at V and 9 bases at J, with 14 bases in the middle. The CDR3 bases are TGCAGTGCTCGCTCCCCTAGTAGGCAGTACTTC. Its protein product is CSARSPSRQYF.

The J gene is TRBJ2-2, the V gene TRBV4-2, with D possibly TRBD2 on 5 matching bases. Germline lookup yields CDR1 LGHNA and CDR2 YNFKEQ. The germline V and J ends were trimmed by 4 bases and 6 bases, with 18 bases remaining between them. The CDR3 length is 16 residues. CDR3 in amino acids: CASSPPAGGGSGELFF. The CDR3 DNA follows: TGTGCCAGCAGCCCCCCCGCAGGAGGTGGGTCCGGGGAGCTGTTTTTT.

This chain uses TRBV28 with TRBJ1-5; perhaps TRBD1 as D (5 bases). The CDR3 has 14 amino acids. The V gene lost 4 bases and the J gene lost 5 bases, with 12 bases spanning the gap. CDR1 and CDR2 (germline): MDHEN, SYDVKM. This CDR3 is CASSSLGLHQPQHF. DNA for the CDR3: TGTGCCAGCAGTTCCCTGGGGCTCCATCAGCCCCAGCATTTT.

This clone was counted a single time. The chain couples TRBV25-1 to TRBJ1-2, with TRBD1 as a possible D gene (6 bases). Trimming removed 7 bases at V and 8 bases at J, with 17 bases between. In germline, CDR1 is MGHDK, CDR2 SYGVNS. The CDR3 has 13 residues. This CDR3 is CASKGQRPFGYTF. DNA of the CDR3: TGTGCCAGCAAGGGACAAAGACCCTTCGGCTACACCTTC.

This clone was seen a few times. This chain uses TRBV10-3 with TRBJ2-3, with TRBD2 as a possible D gene (5 bases). Trimming removed 6 bases at V and 2 bases at J, with 18 bases between. Germline V gene data show CDR1 as ENHRY and CDR2 as SYGVKD. The CDR3 consists of 16 residues. In nucleotides, the CDR3 is TGTGCCATCAGCGATGCAGCTGGAGGCCTCACAGATACGCAGTATTTT. Translated: CAISDAAGGLTDTQYF.

The V gene is TRBV4-2, the J gene TRBJ1-4, with 12 positions matching TRBD1. The V gene's germline CDR1 is LGHNA and CDR2 YNFKEQ. There are 16 residues in the CDR3. Trimming cost V 0 bases and J 6 bases; bases outside gene matches: 2. In DNA form, the CDR3 reads TGTGCCAGCAGCCAAGATGGGACAGGGGGCGATGAAAAACTGTTTTTT. It yields the protein CASSQDGTGGDEKLFF.

The V gene is TRBV13, the J gene TRBJ2-3; TRBD2 agrees at 12 bases. Looked up from germline, CDR1 is PRHDT and CDR2 is FYEKMQ (reference sequence). The CDR3 spans 17 residues. V trimming: 0 bases; J trimming: 5 bases; junction bases outside the gene matches: 6. CDR3 protein: CASSLGLAGGPRDTQYF. The DNA of the CDR3 is TGTGCCAGCAGCTTAGGTCTAGCGGGAGGGCCAAGAGATACGCAGTATTTT.